A selection of T cell receptor beta chains follows, all from one sample in a study of PD-1 blockade in classical Hodgkin lymphoma. Method: immunoSEQ multiplex PCR; TCRdb's copy keeps in-frame clones and lacks some. There are 90,000 to 95,000 clones in the sample; about 88% occur only once, and roughly a tenth lies in the top ten. Source: peripheral blood mononuclear cells (PBMCs), taken before the second cycle of nivolumab. The receptors stem from a human donor with classical Hodgkin lymphoma. Each CDR3 is given with its conserved first and last residue. Fields, in order: CDR3 protein, CDR3 DNA, clone size, D gene, J gene, V gene. A D gene is named only where the DNA matches it firmly. Expanded clones are given a class, and other clones once, few, many or no size at all.

CDR3 protein: CASSLGQGSYNEQFF; CDR3 DNA: TGTGCCAGCAGCCTGGGACAGGGTTCCTACAATGAGCAGTTCTTC; clone size: -; D gene: TRBD1; J gene: TRBJ2-1; V gene: TRBV7-9
CDR3 protein: CASTIGTGTTDTQYF; CDR3 DNA: TGTGCCAGCACCATAGGGACAGGGACGACAGATACGCAGTATTTT; clone size: -; D gene: TRBD1; J gene: TRBJ2-3; V gene: TRBV28
CDR3 protein: CASSQNRGSYYGYTF; CDR3 DNA: TGTGCCAGCAGTCAAAACAGGGGCAGCTACTATGGCTACACCTTC; clone size: few; D gene: TRBD1; J gene: TRBJ1-2; V gene: TRBV7-9
CDR3 protein: CASSSSPGTEQFF; CDR3 DNA: TGTGCTAGCAGCTCCTCTCCCGGGACAGAGCAGTTCTTC; clone size: -; D gene: -; J gene: TRBJ2-1; V gene: TRBV7-7
CDR3 protein: CASSSPSGRTYEQYF; CDR3 DNA: TGTGCCAGCAGTTCCCCTAGCGGACGAACCTACGAGCAGTACTTC; clone size: -; D gene: TRBD2; J gene: TRBJ2-7; V gene: TRBV27
CDR3 protein: CASRNGDWDGYEQYF; CDR3 DNA: TGTGCCAGCAGGAATGGGGATTGGGACGGGTACGAGCAGTACTTC; clone size: -; D gene: -; J gene: TRBJ2-7; V gene: TRBV2
CDR3 protein: CASSFSPTLAGRYEQYF; CDR3 DNA: TGTGCCAGCAGTTTTAGCCCCACCTTAGCGGGGCGCTACGAGCAGTACTTC; clone size: once; D gene: TRBD2; J gene: TRBJ2-7; V gene: TRBV27
CDR3 protein: CASSFLRGGISGANVLTF; CDR3 DNA: TGTGCCAGCAGTTTTTTGCGGGGGGGCATCTCTGGGGCCAACGTCCTGACTTTC; clone size: few; D gene: TRBD2; J gene: TRBJ2-6; V gene: TRBV28
CDR3 protein: CAISTTSGSPDTQYF; CDR3 DNA: TGTGCCATCAGTACGACTAGCGGGAGTCCAGATACGCAGTATTTT; clone size: -; D gene: TRBD2; J gene: TRBJ2-3; V gene: TRBV10-3
CDR3 protein: CASSELQGDQPQHF; CDR3 DNA: TGTGCCAGCAGTGAACTACAGGGAGATCAGCCCCAGCATTTT; clone size: -; D gene: -; J gene: TRBJ1-5; V gene: TRBV28
CDR3 protein: CASSKGTGELFF; CDR3 DNA: TGTGCCAGCAGCAAGGGGACCGGGGAGCTGTTTTTT; clone size: -; D gene: -; J gene: TRBJ2-2; V gene: TRBV21-1
CDR3 protein: CASSLGGDRGLGETQYF; CDR3 DNA: TGTGCCAGCAGCTTAGGCGGGGACAGGGGGCTCGGAGAGACCCAGTACTTC; clone size: -; D gene: TRBD1; J gene: TRBJ2-5; V gene: TRBV7-8
CDR3 protein: CASSAVQGSTDTQYF; CDR3 DNA: TGCGCCAGCAGCGCGGTACAGGGTTCCACAGATACGCAGTATTTT; clone size: -; D gene: -; J gene: TRBJ2-3; V gene: TRBV5-1
CDR3 protein: CATTGLRFSTDTQYF; CDR3 DNA: TGTGCCACCACAGGCTTGCGGTTCAGCACAGATACGCAGTATTTT; clone size: -; D gene: -; J gene: TRBJ2-3; V gene: TRBV6-5
CDR3 protein: CASSPPGLSYTDTQYF; CDR3 DNA: TGTGCCAGCTCACCTCCGGGTCTATCGTACACAGATACGCAGTATTTT; clone size: once; D gene: -; J gene: TRBJ2-3; V gene: TRBV18
CDR3 protein: CASWDPRTYEQYF; CDR3 DNA: TGTGCCAGCTGGGACCCCCGGACCTACGAGCAGTACTTC; clone size: -; D gene: -; J gene: TRBJ2-7; V gene: TRBV6-6
CDR3 protein: CASSRTGLAGATNTGELFF; CDR3 DNA: TGCGCCAGCAGCCGGACGGGACTAGCGGGGGCCACCAACACCGGGGAGCTGTTTTTT; clone size: -; D gene: TRBD2; J gene: TRBJ2-2; V gene: TRBV5-1
CDR3 protein: CASSQAGGTDTQYF; CDR3 DNA: TGCGCCAGCAGTCAAGCGGGGGGCACAGATACGCAGTATTTT; clone size: -; D gene: TRBD2; J gene: TRBJ2-3; V gene: TRBV4-1
CDR3 protein: CASSERAQRETQYF; CDR3 DNA: TGTGCCAGCAGCGAGAGAGCCCAACGAGAGACCCAGTACTTC; clone size: -; D gene: -; J gene: TRBJ2-5; V gene: TRBV9
CDR3 protein: CASSPSLQADEAYEQYF; CDR3 DNA: TGTGCCAGCTCACCATCCCTACAGGCCGACGAGGCCTACGAGCAGTACTTC; clone size: -; D gene: -; J gene: TRBJ2-7; V gene: TRBV18
CDR3 protein: CASSPGLAVNNEQFF; CDR3 DNA: TGTGCCAGCTCACCAGGACTAGCGGTAAACAATGAGCAGTTCTTC; clone size: -; D gene: TRBD2; J gene: TRBJ2-1; V gene: TRBV18
CDR3 protein: CASSPRDRAGSTDTQYF; CDR3 DNA: TGTGCCAGCAGCCCCCGGGACAGGGCCGGTAGCACAGATACGCAGTATTTT; clone size: -; D gene: TRBD1; J gene: TRBJ2-3; V gene: TRBV7-9
CDR3 protein: CASSLSGGLKSGNTIYF; CDR3 DNA: TGTGCCAGCAGTTTATCGGGCGGGCTGAAATCTGGAAACACCATATATTTT; clone size: -; D gene: -; J gene: TRBJ1-3; V gene: TRBV27
CDR3 protein: CASSLEGGEQYF; CDR3 DNA: TGTGCCAGCAGCTTGGAGGGAGGTGAGCAGTACTTC; clone size: -; D gene: -; J gene: TRBJ2-7; V gene: TRBV7-9
CDR3 protein: CASSQEDGPRQGRYEQYF; CDR3 DNA: TGCGCCAGCAGCCAAGAAGATGGACCACGGCAGGGGAGATACGAGCAGTACTTC; clone size: -; D gene: -; J gene: TRBJ2-7; V gene: TRBV4-1
CDR3 protein: CASSLGLVGRETQYF; CDR3 DNA: TGTGCCAGCAGCTTGGGGCTAGTAGGCCGAGAGACCCAGTACTTC; clone size: -; D gene: -; J gene: TRBJ2-5; V gene: TRBV5-6
CDR3 protein: CASSFGAVYNEQFF; CDR3 DNA: TGTGCCAGCAGCTTCGGAGCGGTTTACAATGAGCAGTTCTTC; clone size: once; D gene: -; J gene: TRBJ2-1; V gene: TRBV11-2
CDR3 protein: CASSPSYEQYF; CDR3 DNA: TGCGCCAGCAGCCCCTCCTACGAGCAGTACTTC; clone size: -; D gene: -; J gene: TRBJ2-7; V gene: TRBV5-1
CDR3 protein: CASRNAGGEDTEAFF; CDR3 DNA: TGTGCCAGCAGAAATGCAGGGGGCGAGGACACTGAAGCTTTCTTT; clone size: -; D gene: TRBD1; J gene: TRBJ1-1; V gene: TRBV2
CDR3 protein: CASSFRGTDQPQHF; CDR3 DNA: TGTGCCAGCAGTTTCCGGGGAACGGATCAGCCCCAGCATTTT; clone size: once; D gene: -; J gene: TRBJ1-5; V gene: TRBV28
CDR3 protein: CAISEPDAGLSYEQYF; CDR3 DNA: TGTGCCATCAGTGAGCCCGACGCGGGACTGTCCTACGAGCAGTACTTC; clone size: once; D gene: -; J gene: TRBJ2-7; V gene: TRBV10-3
CDR3 protein: CASSQENTGELFF; CDR3 DNA: TGCGCCAGCAGCCAAGAAAACACCGGGGAGCTGTTTTTT; clone size: -; D gene: -; J gene: TRBJ2-2; V gene: TRBV4-1
CDR3 protein: CASWGLDAYEQYF; CDR3 DNA: TGTGCCAGCTGGGGACTAGATGCCTACGAGCAGTACTTC; clone size: -; D gene: TRBD2; J gene: TRBJ2-7; V gene: TRBV27
CDR3 protein: CASSRPGQRGVEQFF; CDR3 DNA: TGTGCCAGCAGCAGACCGGGACAGCGGGGAGTGGAGCAGTTCTTC; clone size: -; D gene: -; J gene: TRBJ2-1; V gene: TRBV5-4
CDR3 protein: CASSAPTRGYEQYF; CDR3 DNA: TGTGCCAGCAGTGCGCCAACTAGGGGATACGAGCAGTACTTC; clone size: -; D gene: -; J gene: TRBJ2-7; V gene: TRBV28
CDR3 protein: CASSLEGGSNQPQHF; CDR3 DNA: TGTGCCAGCAGCTTGGAAGGAGGGAGCAATCAGCCCCAGCATTTT; clone size: -; D gene: -; J gene: TRBJ1-5; V gene: TRBV5-8
CDR3 protein: CASSLGGGNEQFF; CDR3 DNA: TGTGCCAGCAGTTTGGGAGGGGGGAATGAGCAGTTCTTC; clone size: few; D gene: -; J gene: TRBJ2-1; V gene: TRBV27
CDR3 protein: CASSYSSVMDTEAFF; CDR3 DNA: TGTGCCAGCAGTTACTCCAGTGTTATGGACACTGAAGCTTTCTTT; clone size: -; D gene: -; J gene: TRBJ1-1; V gene: TRBV6-5
CDR3 protein: CASSEWTSGGAYNEQFF; CDR3 DNA: TGTGCCAGCAGCGAGTGGACTAGCGGGGGGGCTTACAATGAGCAGTTCTTC; clone size: few; D gene: TRBD2; J gene: TRBJ2-1; V gene: TRBV9
CDR3 protein: CASSPDRSSYGYTF; CDR3 DNA: TGTGCCAGCAGCCCGGATCGGAGTAGCTATGGCTACACCTTC; clone size: -; D gene: -; J gene: TRBJ1-2; V gene: TRBV5-4
CDR3 protein: CASSEALRFNYGYTF; CDR3 DNA: TGTGCCAGCAGTGAAGCGCTCAGATTCAACTATGGCTACACCTTC; clone size: once; D gene: -; J gene: TRBJ1-2; V gene: TRBV6-1
CDR3 protein: CASNIQGAGTEAFF; CDR3 DNA: TGTGCCAGCAACATACAGGGGGCGGGCACTGAAGCTTTCTTT; clone size: -; D gene: TRBD1; J gene: TRBJ1-1; V gene: TRBV5-4